This T cell receptor (beta chain) was documented in a study of T cells in localized non-small cell lung cancer. CDR3 length: 17 amino acids. Germline CDR1 and CDR2: SGHRS and YFSETQ. V trimming: 4 bases; J trimming: 2 bases; junction bases outside the gene matches: 14. For this clone: What it recognizes is unknown.

Sequenced by immunoSEQ multiplex PCR; TCRdb stores in-frame clones only, minus some. Counted here are roughly 30,000 clones, 88% occurring once; the ten biggest clones make up 4.2%. Overall study results and limits: Clonality of T cells reached its maximum in uninvolved adjacent lung, surpassing tumor.

This clonotype originated in a woman aged 35 to 70 with stage I lung adenocarcinoma. The rearrangement joins TRBV5-1 to TRBJ2-5; 7 bases map to TRBD1. Material: peripheral blood, obtained before any cancer treatment. The CDR3 sequence is CASSPRGFRGFQETQYF. CDR3 DNA: TGCGCCAGCAGCCCAAGGGGGTTCAGGGGGTTTCAAGAGACCCAGTACTTC.